One sample yielded the 2 T cell receptor beta chains listed below, sequenced in a study of cytomegalovirus exposure and HLA in healthy donors. The PCR contained 60 Vbeta and 13 Jbeta primers. Measured with immunoSEQ multiplex PCR; TCRdb has only the in-frame clones, and not every one. Among 150,000 to 170,000 clones, over 75% were seen once, and the ten largest hold around 5.2%. Material: PBMCs. These receptors originate from a woman in her thirties or forties in good health and CMV-seropositive.

The chain couples TRBV30 to TRBJ2-7, with TRBD1 matching 8 bases. CDR1 and CDR2 from the germline V gene are GTSNPN and SVGIG (reference sequence). V was clipped by 4 bases and J by 5 bases; unmatched bases: 13. The CDR3 runs 15 residues. The CDR3 spells CAWTFLDRDNDEQYF. CDR3 in DNA: TGTGCCTGGACCTTTTTGGACAGGGACAATGACGAGCAGTACTTC.

This clone was detected a few times. The chain links TRBV10-2 to TRBJ2-7; weak D call: TRBD2 (7 bases). Per the germline V gene, CDR1 is WSHSY and CDR2 is SAAADI. The CDR3 consists of 14 residues. Trimming took 5 bases from V and 2 from J, leaving 13 bases between them. The CDR3 is CASSIGGGAYEQYF. CDR3 DNA sequence: TGCGCCAGCAGTATAGGGGGGGGAGCCTACGAGCAGTACTTC.